This T cell receptor (beta chain) was recorded in a study of cytomegalovirus exposure and HLA in healthy donors. Turning to the study itself: The 90 to 150 validation repertoires, a later analysis reported, used the same platform as the approximately 670 first-cohort repertoires.

Repertoires were generated with immunoSEQ multiplex PCR, while TCRdb's copy carries only in-frame clones and drops some. The sample yields under 200,000 clones, nearly 90% seen once. The CDR3 sequence is 13 residues long. Between the trimmed V and J ends, which lost 9 bases and 0 bases, there was a span of 11 bases. CDR1 and CDR2 from the germline V gene are KGHSH and LQKENI. The study drew the donors from its 120-subject validation cohort, separate from the roughly 700-subject first cohort. The sample was PBMCs. The gene calls are TRBV18 and TRBJ1-1; D may be TRBD1 (6 bases). This TCR derives from a man younger than 35 in good health and CMV-seropositive. This CDR3 reads CASSDSMNTEAFF. CDR3 DNA sequence: TGTGCCAGTTCGGACAGCATGAACACTGAAGCTTTCTTT.